These T cell receptor beta chains were read from a single sample in a study of T cells in Graves' hyperthyroidism and ophthalmopathy. One entry per CDR3 protein results from TCRdb running MiXCR on the multiplex PCR reads. The sample yields around 250,000 distinct CDR3 sequences, roughly 15% seen once. Sequenced: blood. These receptor sequences come from a woman in her forties with Graves' hyperthyroidism that later progressed to Graves' ophthalmopathy. The CDR3 runs from the conserved cysteine through the conserved F or W. The order of the fields is clone size, J gene, V gene, D gene, CDR3 protein, CDR3 DNA. A D gene is named only where the DNA matches it firmly. Clone size is stated in some rows and not others, as once, few, many or a class when expanded.

few	TRBJ2-1	TRBV19	TRBD1	CASSAKTGQNEQFF	TGTGCCAGTAGTGCGAAGACAGGGCAGAATGAGCAGTTCTTC
many	TRBJ2-5	TRBV10-1	.	CASSADYYETQYF	TGCGCCAGCAGCGCGGACTACTACGAGACCCAGTACTTC
many	TRBJ1-1	TRBV28	.	CASSWRGFLGGNTEAFF	TGTGCCAGCAGTTGGCGGGGGTTCCTGGGCGGGAACACTGAAGCTTTCTTT
.	TRBJ2-1	TRBV3-1	TRBD1	CASSQVTGGQIKQFF	TGTGCCAGCAGCCAAGTAACAGGGGGTCAGATAAAGCAGTTCTTC
many	TRBJ2-7	TRBV2	.	CASSDGYEQYF	TGTGCCAGCTCAGACGGCTACGAGCAGTACTTC
many	TRBJ2-5	TRBV28	TRBD2	CASRFRLAGQETQYF	TGTGCCAGCAGATTTAGACTAGCGGGACAAGAGACCCAGTACTTC
many	TRBJ1-1	TRBV11-2	.	CASSFSAGGTEAFF	TGTGCCAGCAGCTTCTCCGCCGGGGGGACTGAAGCTTTCTTT
many	TRBJ2-7	TRBV7-8	.	CASSRTPTSYEQYF	TGTGCCAGCAGCCGGACACCTACTTCCTACGAGCAGTACTTC
many	TRBJ2-2	TRBV20-1	.	CSARELLNTGELFF	TGCAGTGCTAGAGAACTCCTAAACACCGGGGAGCTGTTTTTT
many	TRBJ1-2	TRBV27	TRBD1	CASSPVGQGIGGYTF	TGTGCCAGCAGTCCCGTAGGACAGGGGATCGGTGGCTACACCTTC
many	TRBJ2-3	TRBV12-3/TRBV12-4	.	CASSLQDTDTQYF	TGTGCCAGCAGTTTACAGGACACAGATACGCAGTATTTT
many	TRBJ2-3	TRBV28	TRBD2	CASSLYAMGLAGSTDTQYF	TGTGCCAGCAGTTTATACGCAATGGGACTAGCGGGAAGCACAGATACGCAGTATTTT
many	TRBJ1-3	TRBV3-1	.	CASSQSGNTIYF	TGTGCCAGCAGCCAATCGGGAAACACCATATATTTT
few	TRBJ2-3	TRBV12-3/TRBV12-4	.	CASSRDSEPHLGTDTQYF	TGTGCCAGCAGTAGGGACTCAGAACCTCACTTGGGCACAGATACGCAGTATTTT
many	TRBJ1-2	TRBV29-1	.	CSVEADSNGYTF	TGCAGCGTTGAAGCCGACAGCAATGGCTACACCTTC
many	TRBJ1-4	TRBV19	TRBD1	CASTPGQGAEINEKLFF	TGTGCCAGTACTCCGGGACAGGGGGCGGAAATTAATGAAAAACTGTTTTTT
many	TRBJ2-6	TRBV11-2	.	CASSRGVPQGAPGANVLTF	TGTGCCAGCAGCAGGGGGGTGCCCCAGGGAGCCCCTGGGGCCAACGTCCTGACTTTC
.	TRBJ1-1	TRBV2	.	CASNEFVDTEAFF	TGTGCCAGCAACGAGTTTGTGGACACTGAAGCTTTCTTT
few	TRBJ2-7	TRBV6-2/TRBV6-3	.	CASEGGRGGRDYEQYF	TGTGCCAGCGAAGGTGGACGAGGAGGAAGAGACTACGAGCAGTACTTC
.	TRBJ2-3	TRBV5-1	.	CASSLRDASTDTQYF	TGCGCCAGCAGCCTCCGGGACGCCAGCACAGATACGCAGTATTTT
many	TRBJ2-1	TRBV6-1	TRBD2	CASSEQAGGFSHNEQFF	TGTGCCAGCAGTGAGCAGGCGGGAGGGTTTAGCCACAATGAGCAGTTCTTC
many	TRBJ1-3	TRBV7-9	.	CASSLAPGFGNTIYF	TGTGCCAGCAGCTTAGCACCGGGATTCGGAAACACCATATATTTT